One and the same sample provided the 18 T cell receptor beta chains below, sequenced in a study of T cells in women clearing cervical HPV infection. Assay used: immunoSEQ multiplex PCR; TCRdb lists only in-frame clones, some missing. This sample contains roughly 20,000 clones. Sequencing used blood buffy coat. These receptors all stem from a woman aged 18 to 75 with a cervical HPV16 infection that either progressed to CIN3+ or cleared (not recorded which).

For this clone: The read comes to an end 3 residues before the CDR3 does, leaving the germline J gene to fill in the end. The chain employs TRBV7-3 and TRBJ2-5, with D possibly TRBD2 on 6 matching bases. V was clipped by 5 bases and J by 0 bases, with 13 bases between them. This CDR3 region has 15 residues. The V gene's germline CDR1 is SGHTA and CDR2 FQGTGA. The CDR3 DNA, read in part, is TGTGCCAGCAGCAAGGGACGGGGGTACCAAGAGACC. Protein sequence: CASSKGRGYQET. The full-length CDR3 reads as CASSKGRGYQETQYF.

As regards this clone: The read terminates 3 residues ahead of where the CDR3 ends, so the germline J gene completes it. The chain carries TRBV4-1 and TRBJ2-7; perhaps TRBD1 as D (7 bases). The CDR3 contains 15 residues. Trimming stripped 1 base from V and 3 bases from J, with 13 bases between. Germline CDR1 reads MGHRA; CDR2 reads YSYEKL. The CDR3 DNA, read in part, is TGCGCCAGCAGCCAAGTATCAGGGGGAGGCTACGAG. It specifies CASSQVSGGGYE. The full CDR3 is CASSQVSGGGYEQYF.

CDR3 DNA, as far as it was read: TGCAGTGCTAGAGATAGAGGGACAGGGTCATTTTGGAACACTGAA. It encodes CSARDRGTGSFWNTE. The entire CDR3 reads CSARDRGTGSFWNTEAFF. The chain employs TRBV20-1 and TRBJ1-1; TRBD1 matches at 9 bases. The read stops 3 residues short of the end of the CDR3; the missing end is completed from the germline J gene. The CDR3 spans 18 residues. Germline lookup yields CDR1 DFQATT and CDR2 SNEGSKA (reference sequence). V gave up 0 bases and J gave up 1 base; unmatched junction bases: 12.

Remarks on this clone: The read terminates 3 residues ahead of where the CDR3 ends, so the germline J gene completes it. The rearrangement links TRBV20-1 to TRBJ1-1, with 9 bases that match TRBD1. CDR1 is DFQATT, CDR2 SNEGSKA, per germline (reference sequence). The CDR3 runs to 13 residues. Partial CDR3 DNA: TGCAGTGCTAGCCAGGGGACAGGGCACGAA. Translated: CSASQGTGHE. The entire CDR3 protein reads CSASQGTGHEAFF.

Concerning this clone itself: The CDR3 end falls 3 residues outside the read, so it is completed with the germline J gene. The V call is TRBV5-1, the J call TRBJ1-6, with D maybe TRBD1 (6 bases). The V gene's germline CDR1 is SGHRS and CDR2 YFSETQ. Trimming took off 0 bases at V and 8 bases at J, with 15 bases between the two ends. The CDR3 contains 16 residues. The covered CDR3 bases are TGCGCCAGCAGCTTGGCCACTGGGGGCCGCGATTCACCC. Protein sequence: CASSLATGGRDSP. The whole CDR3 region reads CASSLATGGRDSPLHF.

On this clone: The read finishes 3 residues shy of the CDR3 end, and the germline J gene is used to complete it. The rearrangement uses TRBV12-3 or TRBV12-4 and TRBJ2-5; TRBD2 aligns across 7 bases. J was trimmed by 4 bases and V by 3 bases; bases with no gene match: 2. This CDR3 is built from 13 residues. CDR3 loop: CASSLGTIETQYF. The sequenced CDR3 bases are TGTGCCAGCAGTTTGGGGACTATAGAGACC.

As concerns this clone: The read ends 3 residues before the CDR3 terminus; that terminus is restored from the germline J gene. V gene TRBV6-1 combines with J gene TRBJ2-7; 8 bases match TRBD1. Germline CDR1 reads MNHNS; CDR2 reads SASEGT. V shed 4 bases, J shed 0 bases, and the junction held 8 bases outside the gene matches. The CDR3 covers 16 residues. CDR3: CASSALTGAFSYEQYF. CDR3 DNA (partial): TGTGCCAGCAGTGCTTTGACAGGGGCTTTCTCCTACGAG.

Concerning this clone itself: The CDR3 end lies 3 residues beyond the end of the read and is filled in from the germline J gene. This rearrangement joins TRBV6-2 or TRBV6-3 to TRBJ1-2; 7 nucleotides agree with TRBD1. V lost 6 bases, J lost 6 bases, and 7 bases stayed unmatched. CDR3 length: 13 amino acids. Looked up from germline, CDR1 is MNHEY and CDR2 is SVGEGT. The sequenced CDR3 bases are TGTGCCAGCAGATACGCAGGGGGGCATGGC. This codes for CASRYAGGHG. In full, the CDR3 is CASRYAGGHGYTF.

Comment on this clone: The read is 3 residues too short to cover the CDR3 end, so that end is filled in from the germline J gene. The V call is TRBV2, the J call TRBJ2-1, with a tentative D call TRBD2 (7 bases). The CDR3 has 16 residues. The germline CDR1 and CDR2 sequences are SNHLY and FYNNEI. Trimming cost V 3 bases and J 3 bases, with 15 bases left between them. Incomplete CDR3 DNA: TGTGCCAGCAGTGATAGGGGGGGCACCGGCTACAATGAG. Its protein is CASSDRGGTGYNE. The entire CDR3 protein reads CASSDRGGTGYNEQFF.

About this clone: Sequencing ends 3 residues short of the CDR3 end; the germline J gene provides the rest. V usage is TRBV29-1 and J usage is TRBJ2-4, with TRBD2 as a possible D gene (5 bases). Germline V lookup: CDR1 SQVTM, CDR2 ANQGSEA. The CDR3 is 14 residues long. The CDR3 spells CSVGVGLANYGQYF. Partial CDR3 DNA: TGCAGCGTTGGCGTTGGTCTAGCTAACTATGGT.

The CDR3 spells CSAGGPDPTGELFF. The covered CDR3 bases are TGCAGTGCCGGCGGGCCTGATCCCACCGGGGAG. The rearrangement joins TRBV20-1 to TRBJ2-2; D may be TRBD2 (5 bases). The read gets to within 3 residues of the CDR3 end, and the germline J gene fills in the rest. Germline loops: CDR1 DFQATT, CDR2 SNEGSKA (reference sequence). The length of the CDR3 is 14 residues. Trimming stripped 6 bases from V and 4 bases from J, with 15 bases between.

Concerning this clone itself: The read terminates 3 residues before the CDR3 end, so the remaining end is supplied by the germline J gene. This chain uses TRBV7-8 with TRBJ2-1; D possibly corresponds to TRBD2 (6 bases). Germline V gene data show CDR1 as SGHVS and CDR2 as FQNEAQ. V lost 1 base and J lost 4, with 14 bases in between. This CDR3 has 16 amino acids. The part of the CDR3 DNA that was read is TGTGCCAGCAGCTTAGTAGAGGGACTGCAATACAATGAG. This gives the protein CASSLVEGLQYNE. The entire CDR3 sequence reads CASSLVEGLQYNEQFF.

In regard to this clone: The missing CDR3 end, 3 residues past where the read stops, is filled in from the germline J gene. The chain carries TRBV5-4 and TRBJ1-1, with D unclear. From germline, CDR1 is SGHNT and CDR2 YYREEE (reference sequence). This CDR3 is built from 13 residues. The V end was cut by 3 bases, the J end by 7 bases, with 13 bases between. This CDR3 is CASSSETGREAFF. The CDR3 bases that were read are TGTGCCAGCAGCTCAGAGACTGGCCGTGAA.

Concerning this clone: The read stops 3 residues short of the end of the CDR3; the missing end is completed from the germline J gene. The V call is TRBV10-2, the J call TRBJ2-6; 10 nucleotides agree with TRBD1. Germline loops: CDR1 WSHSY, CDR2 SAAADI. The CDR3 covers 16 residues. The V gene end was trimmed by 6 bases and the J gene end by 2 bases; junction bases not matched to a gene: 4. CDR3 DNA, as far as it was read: TGCGCCAGCAGCGACAGGGGGCACGCTGGGGCCAACGTC. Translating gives CASSDRGHAGANV. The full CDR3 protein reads CASSDRGHAGANVLTF.

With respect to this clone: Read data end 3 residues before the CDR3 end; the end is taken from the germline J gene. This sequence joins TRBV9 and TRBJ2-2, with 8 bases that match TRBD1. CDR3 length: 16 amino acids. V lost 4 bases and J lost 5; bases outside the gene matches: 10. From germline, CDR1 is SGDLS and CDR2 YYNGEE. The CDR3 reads CASSRGDRHRTGELFF. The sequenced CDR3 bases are TGTGCCAGCAGCCGTGGGGACAGGCATAGAACCGGGGAG.

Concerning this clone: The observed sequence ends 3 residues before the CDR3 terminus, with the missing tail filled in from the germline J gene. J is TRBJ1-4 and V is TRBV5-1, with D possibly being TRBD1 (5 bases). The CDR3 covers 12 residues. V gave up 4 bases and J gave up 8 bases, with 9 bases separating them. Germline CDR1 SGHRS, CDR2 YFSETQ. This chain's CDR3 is CASSPQGEKLFF. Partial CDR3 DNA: TGCGCCAGCAGCCCTCAGGGCGAAAAA.

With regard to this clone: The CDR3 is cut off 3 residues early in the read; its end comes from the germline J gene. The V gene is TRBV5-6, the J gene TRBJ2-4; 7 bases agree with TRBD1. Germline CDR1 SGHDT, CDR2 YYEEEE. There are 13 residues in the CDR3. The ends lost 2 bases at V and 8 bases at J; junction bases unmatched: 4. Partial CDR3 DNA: TGTGCCAGCAGCTTAAAAGACAGGGACATT. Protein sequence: CASSLKDRDI. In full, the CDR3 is CASSLKDRDIQYF.

Incomplete CDR3 DNA: TGCAGTGCTAGGGTTTTTCCGGCGGGGGGGCCTCGCGAAAACATT. It specifies CSARVFPAGGPRENI. The full-length CDR3 reads as CSARVFPAGGPRENIQYF. V and J are TRBV20-1 and TRBJ2-4; 9 bases line up with TRBD2. The read ends 3 residues shy of where the CDR3 ends; the end is completed using the germline J gene. This CDR3 is built from 18 residues. Losses at the gene ends were 3 bases for V and 5 bases for J; bases not matched to a gene: 17. Per the germline V gene, CDR1 is DFQATT and CDR2 is SNEGSKA (reference sequence).